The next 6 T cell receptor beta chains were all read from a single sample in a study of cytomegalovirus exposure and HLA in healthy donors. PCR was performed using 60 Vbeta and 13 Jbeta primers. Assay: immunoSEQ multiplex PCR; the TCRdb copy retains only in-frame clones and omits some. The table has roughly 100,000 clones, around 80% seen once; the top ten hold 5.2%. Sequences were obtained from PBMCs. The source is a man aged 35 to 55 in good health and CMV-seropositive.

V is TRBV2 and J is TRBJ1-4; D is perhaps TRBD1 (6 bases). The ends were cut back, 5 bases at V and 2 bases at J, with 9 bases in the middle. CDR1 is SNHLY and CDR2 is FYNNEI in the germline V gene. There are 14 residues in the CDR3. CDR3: CASSTGRTNEKLFF. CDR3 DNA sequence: TGTGCCAGCAGTACAGGGCGCACTAATGAAAAACTGTTTTTT.

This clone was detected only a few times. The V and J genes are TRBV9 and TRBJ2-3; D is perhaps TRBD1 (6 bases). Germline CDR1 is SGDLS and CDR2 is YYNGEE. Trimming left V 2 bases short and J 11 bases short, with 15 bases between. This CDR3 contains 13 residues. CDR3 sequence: CASSVERAGEQYF. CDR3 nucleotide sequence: TGTGCCAGCAGCGTCGAGAGAGCAGGGGAGCAGTATTTT.

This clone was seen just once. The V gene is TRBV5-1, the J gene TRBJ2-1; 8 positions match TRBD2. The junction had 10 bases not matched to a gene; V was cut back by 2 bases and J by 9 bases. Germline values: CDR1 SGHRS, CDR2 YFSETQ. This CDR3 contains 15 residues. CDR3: CASSFRSGRGTEQFF. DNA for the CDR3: TGCGCCAGCAGCTTTAGAAGCGGGAGAGGTACTGAGCAGTTCTTC.

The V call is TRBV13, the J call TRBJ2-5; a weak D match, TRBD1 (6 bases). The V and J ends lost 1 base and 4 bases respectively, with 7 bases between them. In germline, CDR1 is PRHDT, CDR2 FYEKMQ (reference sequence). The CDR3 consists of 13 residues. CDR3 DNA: TGTGCCAGCAGCTTAGAACAGGGAGAGACCCAGTACTTC. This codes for CASSLEQGETQYF. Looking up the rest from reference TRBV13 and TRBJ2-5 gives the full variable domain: AAGVIQSPRHLIKEKRETATLKCYPIPRHDTVYWYQQGPGQDPQFLISFYEKMQSDKGSIPDRFSAQQFSDYHSELNMSSLELGDSALYFCASSLEQGETQYFGPGTRLLVL.

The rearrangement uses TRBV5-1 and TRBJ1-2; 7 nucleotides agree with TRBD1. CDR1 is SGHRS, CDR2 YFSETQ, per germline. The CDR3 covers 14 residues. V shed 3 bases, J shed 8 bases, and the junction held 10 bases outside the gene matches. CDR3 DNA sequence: TGCGCCAGCAGCTCAAGGGGACAGTTTGGCGGCTACACCTTC. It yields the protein CASSSRGQFGGYTF.

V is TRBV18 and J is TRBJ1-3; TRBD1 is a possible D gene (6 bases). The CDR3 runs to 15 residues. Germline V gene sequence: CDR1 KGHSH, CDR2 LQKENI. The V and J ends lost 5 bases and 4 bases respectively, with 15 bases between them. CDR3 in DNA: TGTGCCAGCTCATCCCAGGACAGCTCCGGAAACACCATATATTTT. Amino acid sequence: CASSSQDSSGNTIYF.